The entry below describes one TCR beta chain. Its antigen is unknown. Other DNA sequences in this sample translate to the same CDR3. This record belongs to a study of shared clonotypes between healthy human individuals. Overall study results and limits: Relative to clonotypes present in all four donors, those not shared had lower generation probabilities. Clonotype sharing among donors was expected to depend on sequencing depth. When naive CD4 clonotypes were compared across a handful of donors, 5% to 5.5% were shared.

Trimming stripped 0 bases from V and 1 base from J, with 3 bases between. This CDR3 has 13 residues. The germline CDR1 and CDR2 sequences are SGDLS and YYNGEE. The sorted-subset replicate PCRs were given roughly 190 ng DNA, which is around 29,000 T cell genomes. TCRdb's table, derived via immunoSEQ multiplex PCR, lists solely in-frame clones and lacks some. The repertoire holds 2 million to 2.5 million clones, with around 93% as singletons. Sequenced input: naive CD4+ T cells from PBMCs. Subset meaning: CD45RA+ positively selected. The chain uses TRBV9 and TRBJ2-3; D unresolved. The sequence came from a man younger than 30 in good health. Some clones in this sample may be carry-over from other donors' samples. The CDR3 region is CASSVVGTDTQYF. In nucleotides, the CDR3 is TGTGCCAGCAGCGTAGTAGGCACAGATACGCAGTATTTT.